This T cell receptor (beta chain) appears in the sequencing data of a study of vaccination effects on CD4 cells after COVID-19. Study-level findings and limits: Marked clonal contraction of both clone types appeared late after vaccination.

The protocol was immunoSEQ multiplex PCR, while the TCRdb copy is restricted to in-frame clones and leaves out a portion. The table lists 25,000 to 35,000 clones, more than 60% of them singletons, with about 30% in the top ten. In the ViraFEST assay, antigen-specific CD4+ clonotypes were identified by expansion after peptide-pool stimulation. Once cultured for 10 days, the cells underwent separation to obtain CD4+ T cells. Vaccinated recipients, who were negative for nucleocapsid antibodies, had no history of SARS-CoV-2 infection. On this clone itself: Antigen: not known.

The V and J ends lost 5 bases and 1 base, in that order; junction bases with no gene match: 6. Germline V gene sequence: CDR1 LGHNT, CDR2 FRNRAP. This CDR3 has 16 amino acids. This clonotype was sampled from a human donor who received a COVID-19 vaccine. The sequenced sample was CD4+ T cells from PBMCs cultured with SARS-CoV-2 spike peptides, obtained before COVID-19 vaccination. The chain is built from TRBV12-5 and TRBJ2-5, with TRBD2 matching 11 bases. The CDR3 DNA is TGTGCTAGTGGTCCGGGGACTAGCGGACCCCAAGAGACCCAGTACTTC. This sequence encodes CASGPGTSGPQETQYF.